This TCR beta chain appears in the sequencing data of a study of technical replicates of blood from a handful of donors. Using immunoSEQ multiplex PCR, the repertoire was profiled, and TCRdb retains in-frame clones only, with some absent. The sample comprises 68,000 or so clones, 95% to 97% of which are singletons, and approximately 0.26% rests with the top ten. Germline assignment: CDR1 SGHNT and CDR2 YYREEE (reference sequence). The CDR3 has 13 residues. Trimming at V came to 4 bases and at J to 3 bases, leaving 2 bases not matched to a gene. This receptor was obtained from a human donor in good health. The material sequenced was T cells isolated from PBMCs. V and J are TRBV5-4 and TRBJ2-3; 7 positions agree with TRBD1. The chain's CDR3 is CASSRTGTDTQYF. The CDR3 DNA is TGTGCCAGCAGCCGGACAGGTACAGATACGCAGTATTTT. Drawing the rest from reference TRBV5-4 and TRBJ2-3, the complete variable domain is ETGVTQSPTHLIKTRGQQVTLRCSSQSGHNTVSWYQQALGQGPQFIFQYYREEENGRGNFPPRFSGLQFPNYSSELNVNALELDDSALYLCASSRTGTDTQYFGPGTRLTVL.